A single T cell receptor (beta chain) is shown here with its context. Its antigen specificity is not known. The sample holds no much larger clone one base away, and base qualities are not on file. Peripheral blood and lesional scalp punch biopsies were obtained from patients with alopecia areata. PBMCs were isolated by density centrifugation and stained for CD3, CD4 and CD8, after which CD4+ and CD8+ T cells were sorted on a FACSAria. As part of a multicenter biomarker study, untreated alopecia areata patients were recruited. Blood CD8+ T cells from 5 or 6 biomarker-study patients were further sorted into NKG2D-low and NKG2D-high fractions. The data originate from a study of CD8+ T cells in alopecia areata (dated 2018 in TCRdb). For the study in its entirety: In both human patients and the C3H/HeJ mouse model, the study applied high-throughput TCRbeta sequencing to look at T cell clonal expansion in alopecia areata. In humans, TCRbeta sequencing was performed on scalp tissue and on sorted CD4+ and CD8+ peripheral blood T cells from healthy controls and from patients with patchy or totalis/universalis alopecia areata. Scalp clonality was compared among normal scalp (n=4), patchy alopecia areata scalp (n=8), and alopecia totalis/universalis scalp (n=8). The RNA source kit depended on sample type: the PAXgene miRNA kit for fixed scalp, the miRNeasy kit for PBMCs, and the RNeasy kit for mouse skin. Amplification of TCRbeta CDR3 regions was done by immunoSEQ multiplex PCR using 35 Vbeta forward primers and 13 Jbeta reverse primers. Broader findings and caveats from the paper: TCR sequences shared between patients were less clear than in mice, possibly partly because of HLA diversity in the patient population. Unlike mouse skin, where gammadelta T cells dominate, normal human skin contains resident alphabeta T cells that get sequenced too, which complicates analysis of the scalp TCR repertoire. Higher clonality and more expanded CD8+ clones were observed in lesional scalp than in normal scalp, particularly in alopecia totalis/universalis, a finding suggestive of antigenic drive.

The CDR1 and CDR2 encoded by the germline V gene are SGHRS and YFSETQ. V is trimmed back by 4 bases and J by 5 bases, and the junction contains 12 bases that no gene match accounts for. The CDR3 has 16 amino acids, counting the end cysteine and phenylalanine. Here the CDR3 DNA is all that survives: 48 bases in frame from base 1. Preparation of the library involved the immunoSEQ multiplex PCR assay. RNA was extracted from all samples and reverse transcribed into cDNA as template for TCR sequencing. SuperScript III was used for first-strand cDNA synthesis, primed with a 2:1 mix of oligo-dT and random hexamers. Amplification bias was assessed with a synthetic immune receptor repertoire, and residual bias was removed computationally. The paper's processing steps were these. Raw reads were preprocessed for error removal, and CDR3 was defined according to IMGT conventions as running from the conserved cysteine to phenylalanine. To get clonality, Shannon entropy was normalized by log2 of the number of productive unique TCRs and the result was subtracted from 1. Scalp TCRbeta sequences were cross-referenced with sorted blood CD4 and CD8 repertoires so that the CD4 or CD8 identity of scalp clones could be inferred. TCRdb provides this immuneACCESS table in a form limited to in-frame rearrangements. Some clones are lacking; in checked studies, under half of them reflect an unresolved V gene, and why the rest are absent is not known. V and J calls and clone size are as listed in that table; D and trimming were resolved from the DNA. The sample records 60,000 to 65,000 clones, 44% of which are singletons. The ten largest account for roughly 51% of the sample.

Recombination connected TRBV5-1 to TRBJ1-1, with TRBD1 matching 9 junction bases. The sample was NKG2D-low CD8+ T cells sorted from blood. The cell subset or site label for this specimen denotes: sorted CD8+ NKG2D-low blood T cells. The TCR originated in a human donor with alopecia areata. The CDR3 loop reads CASSPFTTGGWTEAFF. The base sequence is TGCGCCAGCAGCCCATTTACCACAGGGGGCTGGACTGAAGCTTTCTTT.